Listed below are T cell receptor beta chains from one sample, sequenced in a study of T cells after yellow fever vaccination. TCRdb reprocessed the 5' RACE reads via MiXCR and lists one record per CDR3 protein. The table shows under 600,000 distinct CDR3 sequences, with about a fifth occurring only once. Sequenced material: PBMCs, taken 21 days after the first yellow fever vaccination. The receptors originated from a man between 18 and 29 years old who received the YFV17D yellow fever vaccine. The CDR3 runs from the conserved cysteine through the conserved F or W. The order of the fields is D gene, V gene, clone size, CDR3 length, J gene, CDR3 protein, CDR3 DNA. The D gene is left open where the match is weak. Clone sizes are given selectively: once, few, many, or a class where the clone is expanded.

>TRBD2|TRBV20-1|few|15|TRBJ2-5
CSAPPASGDQETQYF
TGCAGTGCCCCCCCCGCTAGCGGGGACCAAGAGACCCAGTACTTC
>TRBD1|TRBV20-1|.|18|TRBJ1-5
CSAPRGGTGDPGYQPQHF
TGCAGTGCCCCAAGGGGGGGGACAGGTGACCCCGGTTACCAGCCCCAGCATTTT
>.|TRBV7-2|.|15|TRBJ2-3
CASSLAGGWADTQYF
TGTGCCAGCAGCTTAGCAGGGGGGTGGGCAGATACGCAGTATTTT
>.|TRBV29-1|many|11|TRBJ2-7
CSVKGGVDEYF
TGCAGCGTTAAGGGTGGGGTCGATGAGTACTTC
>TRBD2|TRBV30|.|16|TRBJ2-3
CAWTLLAGASTDTQYF
TGTGCCTGGACCCTTTTGGCGGGAGCTAGCACAGATACGCAGTATTTT
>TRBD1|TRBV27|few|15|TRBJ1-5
CASSRQGNLNQPQHF
TGTGCCAGCAGTCGACAGGGGAACCTCAATCAGCCCCAGCATTTT
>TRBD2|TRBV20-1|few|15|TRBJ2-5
CSARGHKGLAETQYF
TGCAGTGCTAGAGGCCACAAGGGACTAGCAGAGACCCAGTACTTC
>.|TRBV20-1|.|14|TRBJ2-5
CSARNRALQETQYF
TGCAGTGCTAGAAACAGGGCACTTCAAGAGACCCAGTACTTC
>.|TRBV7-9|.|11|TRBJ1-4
CASSLFEKLFF
TGTGCCAGCAGCTTGTTTGAAAAACTGTTTTTT
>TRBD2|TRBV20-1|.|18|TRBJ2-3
CSAQNGLAGGFSADTQYF
TGCAGTGCCCAGAACGGACTAGCGGGGGGGTTCAGCGCAGATACGCAGTATTTT
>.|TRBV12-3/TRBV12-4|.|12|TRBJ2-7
CASSRDTYEQYF
TGTGCCAGCAGTCGGGACACCTACGAGCAGTACTTC
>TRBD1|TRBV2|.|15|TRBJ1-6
CASSEAETGYSPLHF
TGTGCCAGCAGTGAAGCTGAGACAGGGTATTCACCCCTCCACTTT
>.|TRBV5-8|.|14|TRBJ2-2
CASRRRANTGELFF
TGTGCCAGCAGGCGGAGGGCGAACACCGGGGAGCTGTTTTTT
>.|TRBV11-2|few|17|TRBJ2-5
CASSLDLWAEDQETQYF
TGTGCCAGCAGCTTAGATCTTTGGGCGGAAGACCAAGAGACCCAGTACTTC
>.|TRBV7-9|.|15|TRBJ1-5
CASSVGQTDDQPQHF
TGTGCCAGCAGCGTAGGACAGACTGATGACCAGCCCCAGCATTTT
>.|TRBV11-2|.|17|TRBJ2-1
CASSIEVLAIFNNEQFF
TGTGCCAGCAGCATAGAGGTTCTGGCGATATTTAACAATGAGCAGTTCTTC
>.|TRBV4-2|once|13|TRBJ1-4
CASSPWGSEKLFF
TGTGCCAGCAGCCCATGGGGGAGTGAAAAACTGTTTTTT
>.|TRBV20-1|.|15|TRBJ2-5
CSADYRRGGQETQYF
TGCAGTGCTGACTATCGGAGGGGGGGGCAAGAGACCCAGTACTTC
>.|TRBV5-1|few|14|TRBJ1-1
CASSKNTGNTEAFF
TGCGCCAGCAGCAAAAACACAGGGAACACTGAAGCTTTCTTT
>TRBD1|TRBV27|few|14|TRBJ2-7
CASSLLGTASEQYF
TGTGCCAGCAGTTTATTAGGGACAGCATCCGAGCAGTACTTC
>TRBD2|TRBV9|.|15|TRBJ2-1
CASSGSGDSYNEQFF
TGTGCCAGCAGCGGTAGCGGGGATTCCTACAATGAGCAGTTCTTC
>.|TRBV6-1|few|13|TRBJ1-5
CASRDASNQPQHF
TGTGCCAGCAGGGACGCTTCCAATCAGCCCCAGCATTTT
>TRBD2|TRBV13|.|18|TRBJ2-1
CACSLGTSGGSPPNEQFF
TGTGCCTGCAGTTTAGGAACTAGCGGGGGTTCCCCGCCCAATGAGCAGTTCTTC
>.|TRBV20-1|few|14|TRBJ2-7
CSASSMSGSYEQYF
TGCAGTGCTAGTAGTATGAGCGGTTCCTACGAGCAGTACTTC
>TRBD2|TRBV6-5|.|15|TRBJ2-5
CASKLLAGWEETQYF
TGTGCCAGCAAATTACTAGCGGGGTGGGAGGAGACCCAGTACTTC
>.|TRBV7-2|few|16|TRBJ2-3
CASSLLTFTSTDTQYF
TGTGCCAGCAGCTTACTGACATTCACTAGCACAGATACGCAGTATTTT
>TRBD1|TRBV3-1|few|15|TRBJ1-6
CASSRPGQGRSPLHF
TGTGCCAGCAGCCGACCGGGACAGGGACGTTCACCCCTCCACTTT
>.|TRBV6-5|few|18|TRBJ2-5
CASSYSSSAIALGETQYF
TGTGCCAGCAGTTACTCTTCCTCGGCTATCGCCCTGGGGGAGACCCAGTACTTC
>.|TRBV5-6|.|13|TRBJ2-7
CASSTTGPYEQYF
TGTGCCAGCAGCACGACTGGTCCCTACGAGCAGTACTTC
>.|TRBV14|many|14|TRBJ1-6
CASSRRQGGSPLHF
TGTGCCAGCAGCCGCCGTCAGGGAGGATCACCCCTCCACTTT
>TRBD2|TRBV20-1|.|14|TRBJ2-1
CSARVGGARNEQFF
TGCAGTGCTAGAGTCGGGGGGGCTAGGAATGAGCAGTTCTTC
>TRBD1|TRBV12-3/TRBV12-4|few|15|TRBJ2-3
CASNSAGTETDTQYF
TGTGCCAGCAATTCAGCCGGGACAGAAACAGATACGCAGTATTTT
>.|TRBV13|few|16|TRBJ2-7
CASSLLGTRETYEQYF
TGTGCCAGCAGCTTACTCGGGACACGAGAAACCTACGAGCAGTACTTC
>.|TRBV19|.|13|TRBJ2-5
CASSRQVRETQYF
TGTGCCAGTAGCCGACAGGTTCGAGAGACCCAGTACTTC
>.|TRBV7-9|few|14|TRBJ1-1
CASSPPAGAPEAFF
TGTGCCAGCAGCCCCCCGGCAGGGGCCCCTGAAGCTTTCTTT
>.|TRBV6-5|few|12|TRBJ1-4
CASSHGNEKLFF
TGTGCCAGCAGCCACGGAAATGAAAAACTGTTTTTT
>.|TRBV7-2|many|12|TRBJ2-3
CASSPPTDTQYF
TGTGCCAGCAGCCCACCCACAGATACGCAGTATTTT
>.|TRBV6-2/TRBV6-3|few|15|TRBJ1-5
CASTPGTYSNQPQHF
TGTGCCAGCACCCCTGGGACATATAGCAATCAGCCCCAGCATTTT
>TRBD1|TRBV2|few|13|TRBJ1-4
CATRDRENEKLFF
TGTGCCACCAGGGACAGGGAGAATGAAAAACTGTTTTTT
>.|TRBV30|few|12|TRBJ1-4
CACWGLNEKLFF
TGTGCCTGCTGGGGCCTGAATGAAAAACTGTTTTTT
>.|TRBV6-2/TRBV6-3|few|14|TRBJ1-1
CASSYSRGVPEAFF
TGTGCCAGCAGTTACTCGAGGGGGGTCCCTGAAGCTTTCTTT
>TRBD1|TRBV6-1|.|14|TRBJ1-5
CASSEDRGNQPQHF
TGTGCCAGCAGTGAGGACAGGGGCAATCAGCCCCAGCATTTT
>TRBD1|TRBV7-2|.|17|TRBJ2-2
CASSHARGQGAHGELFF
TGTGCCAGCAGCCACGCCCGAGGACAGGGAGCCCACGGGGAGCTGTTTTTT